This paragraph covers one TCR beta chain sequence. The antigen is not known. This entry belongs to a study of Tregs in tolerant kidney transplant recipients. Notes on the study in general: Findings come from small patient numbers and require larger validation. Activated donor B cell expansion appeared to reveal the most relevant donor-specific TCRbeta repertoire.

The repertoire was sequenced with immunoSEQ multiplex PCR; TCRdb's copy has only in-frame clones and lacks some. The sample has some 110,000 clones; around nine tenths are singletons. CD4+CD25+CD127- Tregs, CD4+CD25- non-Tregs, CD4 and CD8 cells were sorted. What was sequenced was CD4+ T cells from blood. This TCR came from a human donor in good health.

CDR3 sequence: CASLSGSSDNEQFF. CDR3 in DNA: TGTGCCAGTCTGAGCGGGAGTTCAGACAATGAGCAGTTCTTC. V gene TRBV19 combines with J gene TRBJ2-1; 8 positions agree with TRBD2. There are 14 residues in the CDR3. J was trimmed by 5 bases and V by 8 bases; bases with no gene match: 8. CDR1 and CDR2 (germline): LNHDA, SQIVND (reference sequence). The full variable domain, in which reference TRBV19 and TRBJ2-1 provide the parts outside the CDR3, is DGGITQSPKYLFRKEGQNVTLSCEQNLNHDAMYWYRQDPGQGLRLIYYSQIVNDFQKGDIAEGYSVSREKKESFPLTVTSAQKNPTAFYLCASLSGSSDNEQFFGPGTRLTVL.